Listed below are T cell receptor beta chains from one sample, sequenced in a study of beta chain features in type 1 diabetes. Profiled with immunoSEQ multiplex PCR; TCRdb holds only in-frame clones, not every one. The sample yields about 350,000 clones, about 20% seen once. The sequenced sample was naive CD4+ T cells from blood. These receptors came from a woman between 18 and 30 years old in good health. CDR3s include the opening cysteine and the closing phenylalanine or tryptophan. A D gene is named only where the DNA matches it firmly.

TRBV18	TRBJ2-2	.	CASSLMEVTNTGELFF
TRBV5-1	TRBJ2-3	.	CASKAGDRDRGYF
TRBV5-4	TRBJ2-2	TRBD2	CASSTTSGRAFTGELFF
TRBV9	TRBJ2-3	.	CASGLNSYPTDTQYF
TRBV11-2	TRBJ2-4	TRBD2	CASSPNLSGGTIQYF
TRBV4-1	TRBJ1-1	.	CASSPEGAAKTEAFF
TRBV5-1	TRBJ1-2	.	CASSLTDSSYGYTF
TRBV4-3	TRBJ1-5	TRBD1	CASSSDRGWKPQHF
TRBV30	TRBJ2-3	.	CAWNLQGPLTDTQYF
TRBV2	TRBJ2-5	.	CASSPRGVSTQYF
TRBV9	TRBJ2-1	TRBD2	CASSVDGRELDNEQFF
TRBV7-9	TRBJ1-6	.	CASNEGDSPLHF
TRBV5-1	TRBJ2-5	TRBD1	CASSHTPTGEETQYF
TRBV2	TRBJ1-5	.	CASSEVMRNQPQHF
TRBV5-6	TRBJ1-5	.	CASSLGPPSGGNQPQHF
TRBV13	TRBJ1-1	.	CASSFSGVRSEAFF
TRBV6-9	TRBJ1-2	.	CAIRQAFNYGYTF
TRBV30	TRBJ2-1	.	CSGSSYNEQFF
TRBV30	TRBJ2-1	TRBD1	CAWSLGQVQFF
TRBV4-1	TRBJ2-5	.	CASSPTEIYQETQYF
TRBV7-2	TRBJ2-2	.	CASSLGLANTGELFF
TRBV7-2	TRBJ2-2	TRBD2	CASSLLAGLNTGELFF
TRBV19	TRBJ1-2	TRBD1	CASSSINLPDRDGYTF
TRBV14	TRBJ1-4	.	CASSQRAAEKLFF
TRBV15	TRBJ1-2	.	CATSSPTTGGDYGYTF
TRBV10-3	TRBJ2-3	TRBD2	CAISARLAGGADTQYF
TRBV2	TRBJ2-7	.	CASSGGQGTYEQYF
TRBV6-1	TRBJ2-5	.	CASSVSQGFETQYF
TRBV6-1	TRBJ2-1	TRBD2	CASSDRTSGDKGDEQFF
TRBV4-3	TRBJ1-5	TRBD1	CASSPDRGQPQHF
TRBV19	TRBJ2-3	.	CASSIRGDTQYF
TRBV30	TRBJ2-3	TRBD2	CAWGRGTDTQYF
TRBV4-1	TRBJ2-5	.	CASSQDHSGNTQETQYF
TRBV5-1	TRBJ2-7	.	CASSPWPGGDSYEQYF
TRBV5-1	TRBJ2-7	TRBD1	CASSFRTGSSYEQYF
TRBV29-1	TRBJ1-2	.	CSVGDVGYGYTF
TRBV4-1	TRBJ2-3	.	CASSQDAGDTSTDTQYF
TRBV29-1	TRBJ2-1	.	CSVGRSSYNEQFF
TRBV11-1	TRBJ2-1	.	CASSQGPNEQFF
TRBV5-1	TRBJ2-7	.	CASSLAGFSEQYF
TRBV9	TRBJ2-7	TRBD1	CASSGQAASYEQYF
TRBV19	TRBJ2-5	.	CASSRRSGKETQYF
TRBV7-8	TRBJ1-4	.	CASSFIGEKLFF
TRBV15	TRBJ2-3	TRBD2	CATSSSRGTSTDTQYF